Listed below are T cell receptor beta chains from one sample, sequenced in a study of identical twins. TCRdb re-called the 5' RACE reads with MiXCR, one entry per CDR3 protein. The profile shows about 660,000 distinct CDR3 sequences, around 8.3% of them singletons. These data were likewise used in another study, on yellow fever vaccine responses in identical twins.

Sequencing was done on a sample of PBMCs. Receptors originate from a woman between 18 and 30 years old in good health. CDR3s include the opening cysteine and the closing phenylalanine or tryptophan. The D gene is left open where the match is weak. Rows may omit the clone size; those that give it use once, few, many or a size class.

clone size: .
V gene: TRBV20-1
D gene: .
J gene: TRBJ2-7
CDR3 protein: CSARSREPTSLYEQYF
CDR3 DNA: TGCAGTGCTAGAAGCCGGGAGCCGACCAGCCTCTACGAGCAGTACTTC

clone size: many
V gene: TRBV27
D gene: .
J gene: TRBJ1-1
CDR3 protein: CASSIFRNTEAFF
CDR3 DNA: TGTGCCAGCAGCATTTTTAGGAACACTGAAGCTTTCTTT

clone size: few
V gene: TRBV10-3
D gene: .
J gene: TRBJ1-1
CDR3 protein: CAISWGTEAFF
CDR3 DNA: TGTGCCATCTCATGGGGCACTGAAGCTTTCTTT

clone size: .
V gene: TRBV5-1
D gene: .
J gene: TRBJ1-1
CDR3 protein: CASSSETRGGTEAFF
CDR3 DNA: TGCGCCAGCAGCAGTGAGACCCGTGGGGGCACTGAAGCTTTCTTT

clone size: few
V gene: TRBV7-3
D gene: .
J gene: TRBJ2-2
CDR3 protein: CASSPLSGVGGELFF
CDR3 DNA: TGTGCCAGCAGCCCCCTTTCGGGGGTGGGCGGGGAGCTGTTTTTT

clone size: many
V gene: TRBV5-5
D gene: .
J gene: TRBJ2-2
CDR3 protein: CASSRDTATGELFF
CDR3 DNA: TGTGCCAGCAGCCGCGACACGGCGACCGGGGAGCTGTTTTTT

clone size: .
V gene: TRBV6-1
D gene: TRBD1
J gene: TRBJ1-6
CDR3 protein: CASSQGGGTGSSYNSPLHF
CDR3 DNA: TGTGCCAGCAGCCAAGGGGGAGGGACAGGGAGCTCCTATAATTCACCCCTCCACTTT

clone size: many
V gene: TRBV5-1
D gene: TRBD2
J gene: TRBJ2-3
CDR3 protein: CASSYRRLAGSTDTQYF
CDR3 DNA: TGCGCCAGCAGCTACAGACGCCTAGCGGGGAGCACAGATACGCAGTATTTT

clone size: few
V gene: TRBV21-1
D gene: .
J gene: TRBJ2-3
CDR3 protein: CASSKEVGDTQYF
CDR3 DNA: TGTGCCAGCAGCAAAGAGGTTGGAGATACGCAGTATTTT

clone size: many
V gene: TRBV10-3
D gene: .
J gene: TRBJ1-1
CDR3 protein: CAISVLGSTIYF
CDR3 DNA: TGTGCCATCAGTGTGCTGGGGTCTACCATTTACTTT

clone size: many
V gene: TRBV5-1
D gene: .
J gene: TRBJ2-2
CDR3 protein: CASSSPETSRGELFF
CDR3 DNA: TGCGCCAGCAGCTCCCCTGAGACCTCCCGCGGGGAGCTGTTTTTT

clone size: many
V gene: TRBV11-1
D gene: TRBD1
J gene: TRBJ2-7
CDR3 protein: CATVGTGGNEQYF
CDR3 DNA: TGTGCCACCGTAGGGACAGGAGGCAACGAGCAGTACTTC

clone size: .
V gene: TRBV7-2
D gene: .
J gene: TRBJ2-7
CDR3 protein: CASRLDLARTYEQYF
CDR3 DNA: TGTGCCAGCAGACTTGATCTTGCGCGGACCTACGAGCAGTACTTC

clone size: .
V gene: TRBV7-9
D gene: TRBD1
J gene: TRBJ1-1
CDR3 protein: CASSRPTGSNTEAFF
CDR3 DNA: TGTGCCAGCAGCCGCCCGACAGGGAGCAACACTGAAGCTTTCTTT

clone size: few
V gene: TRBV4-3
D gene: .
J gene: TRBJ2-3
CDR3 protein: CASSRSLAFTDTQYF
CDR3 DNA: TGCGCCAGCAGCCGAAGTCTAGCTTTCACAGATACGCAGTATTTT

clone size: many
V gene: TRBV5-1
D gene: TRBD1
J gene: TRBJ1-5
CDR3 protein: CASSPQGAGQPQHF
CDR3 DNA: TGCGCCAGCAGCCCGCAGGGGGCAGGTCAGCCCCAGCATTTT

clone size: many
V gene: TRBV29-1
D gene: .
J gene: TRBJ2-2
CDR3 protein: CSVAGNTGELFF
CDR3 DNA: TGCAGCGTTGCAGGGAACACCGGGGAGCTGTTTTTT

clone size: few
V gene: TRBV4-3
D gene: .
J gene: TRBJ2-1
CDR3 protein: CASSQDGQGGINEQFF
CDR3 DNA: TGCGCCAGCAGCCAAGATGGGCAGGGAGGCATCAATGAGCAGTTCTTC

clone size: many
V gene: TRBV7-2
D gene: TRBD2
J gene: TRBJ2-1
CDR3 protein: CASSLGSLAGLNEQFF
CDR3 DNA: TGTGCCAGCAGCTTAGGGAGCCTAGCGGGTTTAAATGAGCAGTTCTTC

clone size: .
V gene: TRBV3-1
D gene: TRBD1
J gene: TRBJ1-2
CDR3 protein: CASRSDRTGSAYGYTF
CDR3 DNA: TGTGCCAGCAGATCCGACAGGACAGGATCGGCCTATGGCTACACCTTC

clone size: .
V gene: TRBV6-2/TRBV6-3
D gene: .
J gene: TRBJ1-1
CDR3 protein: CASSYRGGVTDTEAFF
CDR3 DNA: TGTGCCAGCAGTTACCGCGGGGGCGTTACGGACACTGAAGCTTTCTTT

clone size: .
V gene: TRBV15
D gene: .
J gene: TRBJ2-7
CDR3 protein: CATSSRRGGPRAEQYF
CDR3 DNA: TGTGCCACCAGCTCTCGACGAGGAGGTCCCCGAGCCGAGCAGTACTTC